This TCR beta chain was observed in a study of beta chain features in type 1 diabetes (dated by TCRdb to 2016 to 2019). About the study as a whole: Mean age, gender distribution, total cell number and subset yield were not different between patients and healthy donors. The study compared TCRB repertoires of sorted circulating CD4+ T cell subsets between recently diagnosed type 1 diabetes patients and matched healthy donors. A total of around 110,000,000 sorted cells were examined across all samples, and RNA yield correlated strongly with the number of cells per subset. Regulatory and stem cell-like memory subsets were obtained from only 8 patients and about eight healthy donors, while naive and central memory subsets were obtained from all 28 donors.

The germline V gene (reference sequence) sets CDR1 to SEHNR and CDR2 to FQNEAQ. A distance of 12 bases separates the germline ends of V and J, which lose 1 base and 2 bases respectively. The CDR3 has 17 amino acids, counting the end cysteine and phenylalanine. CDR3 DNA only is kept here, 51 bases in frame from base 1. Each donor gave one peripheral blood draw, averaging approximately 0.11 L, which was collected into heparinised tubes. Using a panel that included CD45RO, CCR7, CD25, CD127, CD95 and CD27, naive, central memory, regulatory and stem cell-like memory CD4+ T cells were sorted on a BD FACSAria II. A purity above 98% was achieved for all sorted populations. PBMCs were isolated immediately by Lymphoprep density gradient centrifugation and stained directly without culture. So that batch effects would be minimized, each experiment stained and sorted samples in pairs, pairing one healthy donor with one patient.

With regard to this clone: Its antigen is still unknown. Qualities for individual bases were not recorded, and no much larger clone is one base off.

All of the isolated RNA was reverse transcribed with the High Capacity cDNA Reverse Transcription Kit, so expressed TCRB transcripts were sequenced. Deep immunoSEQ sequencing was applied to naive, central memory and regulatory T cell samples, giving an average of about 3.4 million total reads per sample. After sorted cells were lysed in RLT buffer, RNA was extracted with DNase-treated RNeasy Micro or Mini kits, with the choice depending on cell number. To prevent cross-contamination, each cell subset was processed individually, whereas patient and healthy donor samples were processed jointly. The immunoSEQ multiplex PCR was used to amplify TCRB sequences from cDNA, generating 87-bp fragments that spanned the CDR3 region. Amplicons were sequenced on the Illumina HiSeq platform. The source study handled its data this way. Synthetic template baselines were used to correct PCR bias computationally, reads within Hamming distance 2 were collapsed, and singletons that could not be merged were discarded. Reads were aligned against IMGT so that V, D and J genes, CDR3 length and insertions or deletions at six rearrangement sites could be assigned. Within each subset, clonotype counts were normalized to sorted cell number, and only after that were true diversity and Gini coefficients computed with the tcR R package. Repertoire sharing was quantified using the overlap coefficient calculated on TCRB nucleotide sequences. Out-of-frame TCRB sequences from naive cells were analyzed as a proxy for the pre-selection repertoire. The table was pulled from immuneACCESS by TCRdb, which kept in-frame rearrangements only. Such tables lose some clones; where checked, under half of the loss comes from unresolved V genes, and the rest has no known cause. V and J calls and clone size are given by that table; D and trimming were obtained from the DNA. The sample data list under 950,000 clones, and roughly a sixth of these were observed just once. The biggest ten clones account for around 0.02% of the sample.

General study outcomes and caveats: Because cDNA rather than genomic DNA was sequenced, highly expressing activated cells could have been over-represented, although no difference in activation and CD3 levels was found between groups. Naive, central memory and regulatory TCRB repertoires appeared to be more similar among patients than among healthy donors. Type 1 diabetes patients showed a moderate but significant shortening of TCRB CDR3 length in all four CD4+ subsets. Because the HLA sub-analyses included only small numbers of individuals, any influence of HLA type on TCRB rearrangement was left unresolved. Shorter templates might have been favored by PCR, but patient and control samples were amplified and corrected together, so both groups would have been affected equally by any skew. Fewer insertions and more nucleotide deletions at VDJ recombination sites were observed in patients with type 1 diabetes, implying thymic rearrangement abnormalities.

The V and J segments used are TRBV7-9 and TRBJ2-6; a weak D assignment points to TRBD2 (5 bases agree). The specimen was naive CD4+ T cells from blood. This specimen's cell subset or site label, per the study, means: true naive CD4+ T cells. This sequence originates from a young woman in good health. CDR3 protein: CASSLGRWRTGANVLTF. The bases are TGTGCCAGCAGCTTAGGTCGGTGGAGGACTGGGGCCAACGTCCTGACTTTC.